This is a list of T cell receptor beta chains from one sample in a study of cytomegalovirus exposure and HLA in healthy donors. Some clones are missing from TCRdb's copy, which holds only in-frame ones; the method was immunoSEQ multiplex PCR. The sample records 60,000 to 80,000 clones, roughly 75% being singletons. Source material: PBMCs. Source of these receptors: a woman in her 30s in good health and CMV-seronegative. Both conserved end residues are part of each CDR3. D genes are given only for firm matches. Some rows have no size entry. The others give once, few or many, or a class for an expanded clone.

J gene | clone size | V gene | D gene | CDR3 protein | CDR3 DNA
TRBJ2-2 | NA | TRBV5-4 | TRBD1 | CASSFPGQGVGGTGELFF | TGTGCCAGCAGCTTCCCGGGACAGGGGGTAGGGGGAACCGGGGAGCTGTTTTTT
TRBJ2-1 | NA | TRBV7-8 | NA | CASSPPPRSEVYNEQFF | TGTGCCAGCAGCCCGCCCCCCAGGTCGGAGGTCTACAATGAGCAGTTCTTC
TRBJ2-7 | NA | TRBV5-1 | TRBD2 | CASSSGLDSSREQYF | TGCGCCAGCAGCTCCGGACTAGACAGTTCACGCGAGCAGTACTTC
TRBJ2-3 | few | TRBV13 | NA | CASSFVETSTDTQYF | TGTGCCAGCAGCTTCGTGGAGACTAGCACAGATACGCAGTATTTT
TRBJ1-4 | few | TRBV6-6 | NA | CASSSLNRDEKLFF | TGTGCCAGCAGTTCCCTGAACAGGGACGAAAAACTGTTTTTT
TRBJ1-6 | NA | TRBV28 | NA | CASRGQDNSPLHF | TGTGCCAGCAGGGGGCAAGATAATTCACCCCTCCACTTT
TRBJ2-1 | NA | TRBV7-7 | TRBD2 | CASSSGRAYNEQFF | TGTGCTAGCAGCTCCGGGAGGGCCTACAATGAGCAGTTCTTC
TRBJ2-4 | few | TRBV27 | TRBD1 | CASSLRGQGAKNIQYF | TGTGCCAGCAGTTTACGAGGACAGGGAGCCAAAAACATTCAGTACTTC
TRBJ1-1 | few | TRBV9 | NA | CASSDGQSGDSREAFF | TGTGCCAGCAGCGACGGACAGAGCGGTGACAGTCGTGAAGCTTTCTTT
TRBJ2-7 | few | TRBV2 | TRBD1 | CATKLGQGAYEQYF | TGTGCCACCAAGCTAGGACAGGGAGCCTACGAGCAGTACTTC
TRBJ1-5 | NA | TRBV6-6 | NA | CASKTGSLVRF | TGTGCCAGCAAAACAGGGAGCTTGGTTAGGTTT
TRBJ1-2 | NA | TRBV30 | NA | CAWNPGGRGLGTF | TGTGCCTGGAATCCTGGAGGGCGGGGATTGGGGACCTTC
TRBJ1-5 | once | TRBV19 | NA | CASSRSGGGNQPQHF | TGTGCCAGTAGTCGGTCCGGCGGGGGCAATCAGCCCCAGCATTTT
TRBJ1-3 | NA | TRBV6-5 | NA | CASSYSGGRNTIYF | TGTGCCAGCAGTTATTCGGGGGGGCGAAACACCATATATTTT
TRBJ1-1 | NA | TRBV10-3 | NA | CAISDSGLGDTEAFF | TGTGCCATCAGTGACTCAGGGCTTGGGGACACTGAAGCTTTCTTT
TRBJ2-3 | NA | TRBV19 | TRBD1 | CASSTVKDRGRITPTDTQYF | TGTGCCAGTAGCACCGTAAAAGACAGGGGGCGAATTACCCCCACAGATACGCAGTATTTT
TRBJ2-5 | NA | TRBV29-1 | NA | CSVGGGQETQYF | TGCAGCGTCGGGGGAGGACAAGAGACCCAGTACTTC
TRBJ2-7 | NA | TRBV5-1 | NA | CASSFGTYEQYF | TGCGCCAGCAGTTTTGGGACATACGAGCAGTACTTC
TRBJ2-3 | few | TRBV9 | NA | CASSVGHRGAGDTQYF | TGTGCCAGCAGCGTAGGTCACCGGGGGGCAGGAGATACGCAGTATTTT
TRBJ1-5 | NA | TRBV7-2 | TRBD1 | CASSGGQGLSNQPQHF | TGTGCCAGCAGCGGAGGACAGGGACTTAGCAATCAGCCCCAGCATTTT
TRBJ1-1 | NA | TRBV6-5 | TRBD1 | CASLTYRGNTGAFF | TGTGCCAGTCTAACTTACAGGGGAAACACTGGAGCTTTCTTT
TRBJ1-1 | few | TRBV4-1 | NA | CASSQAGANTEAFF | TGCGCCAGCAGCCAAGCCGGTGCGAACACTGAAGCTTTCTTT
TRBJ2-1 | NA | TRBV18 | TRBD2 | CASSPWYGGTNEQFF | TGTGCCAGCTCACCATGGTACGGGGGGACGAATGAGCAGTTCTTC
TRBJ1-1 | once | TRBV10-2 | NA | CASSVESTEAFF | TGCGCCAGCAGTGTAGAGAGCACTGAAGCTTTCTTT
TRBJ1-3 | NA | TRBV25-1 | NA | CASSAGGPGNTIYF | TGTGCCAGCAGTGCGGGGGGGCCTGGAAACACCATATATTTT
TRBJ2-2 | once | TRBV6-5 | TRBD1 | CASSKTGSGGELFF | TGTGCCAGCAGTAAGACAGGGTCCGGCGGGGAGCTGTTTTTT
TRBJ1-1 | NA | TRBV27 | TRBD1 | CASSPRTGGPNTEAFF | TGTGCCAGCAGTCCGAGGACAGGGGGCCCGAACACTGAAGCTTTCTTT
TRBJ1-2 | NA | TRBV6-1 | NA | CASSEAVQSYYGYTF | TGTGCCAGCAGTGAAGCAGTACAGTCCTACTATGGCTACACCTTC
TRBJ2-1 | NA | TRBV19 | TRBD1 | CASSIDRGSYNEQFF | TGTGCCAGTAGTATAGACAGGGGGTCCTACAATGAGCAGTTCTTC
TRBJ2-5 | NA | TRBV5-4 | NA | CASSLAGGPSEETQYF | TGTGCCAGCAGCTTGGCGGGGGGCCCTTCGGAAGAGACCCAGTACTTC
TRBJ2-7 | NA | TRBV30 | NA | CAWSVTDRNLATTQYF | TGTGCCTGGAGTGTGACGGACCGAAACCTAGCTACGACGCAGTACTTC
TRBJ1-2 | once | TRBV6-5 | NA | CASRGPGGSDGYTF | TGTGCCAGCAGGGGTCCGGGGGGATCGGATGGCTACACCTTC
TRBJ1-5 | NA | TRBV6-4 | NA | CASSDGSGDSNQPQHF | TGTGCCAGCAGTGACGGTAGCGGGGATAGCAATCAGCCCCAGCATTTT